One and the same sample provided the 24 T cell receptor beta chains below, sequenced in a study of PD-1 blockade in classical Hodgkin lymphoma. Some clones are missing from TCRdb's copy, which holds only in-frame ones; the method was immunoSEQ multiplex PCR. Among approximately 60,000 clones listed, 88% were seen once. Each patient's relapse followed autologous stem cell transplantation, and brentuximab vedotin exposure varied. The sample was peripheral blood mononuclear cells (PBMCs), taken at baseline. The source of these receptors is a human donor with classical Hodgkin lymphoma.

This clone is a singleton in its sample. Other DNA variants within this sample encode the same CDR3. V gene TRBV5-1 combines with J gene TRBJ2-3, with TRBD1 identical over 8 bases. CDR1 SGHRS and CDR2 YFSETQ come from the germline V gene. With 4 bases clipped from V and 2 bases from J, the junction kept 9 bases outside the gene matches. This CDR3 has 16 amino acids. CDR3 protein: CASSLGTGPLTDTQYF. In DNA, the CDR3 is TGCGCCAGCAGCCTAGGGACAGGACCGCTCACAGATACGCAGTATTTT.

By sample share, this clone is large. Relative to the germline gene, one junction end is altered; a read error may explain this. The J gene is TRBJ2-7, the V gene TRBV4-1, with D uncertain. There are 14 residues in the CDR3. Germline V lookup: CDR1 MGHRA, CDR2 YSYEKL. For the CDR3, the DNA is TGCGCCAGCAGCCAAGATACAGTCCCCTACCAGCAGTACTTC. As protein: CASSQDTVPYQQYF.

V gene TRBV7-6 combines with J gene TRBJ2-2, with 9 bases fitting TRBD2. Germline-derived CDR1 and CDR2 are SGHVS and FNYEAQ. The CDR3 length is 17 residues. Trimming took 5 bases from V and 5 from J; bases not matched to a gene: 12. Here the CDR3 DNA reads TGTGCCAGCAGCCCCGGGGTTAGCGGGGGTCTTACCGGGGAGCTGTTTTTT. Its translation: CASSPGVSGGLTGELFF.

The chain combines TRBV5-6 with TRBJ1-4; a possible D gene is TRBD1 (5 bases). The V end lost 2 bases, the J end lost 8 bases, and 10 bases lay between the germline ends. The CDR3 sequence is 13 residues long. The germline CDR1 and CDR2 sequences are SGHDT and YYEEEE. The CDR3 protein is CASSFVGDEKLFF. In DNA form, the CDR3 reads TGTGCCAGCAGCTTCGTGGGGGACGAAAAACTGTTTTTT.

This chain links TRBV6-4 with TRBJ1-1; no clear D. This CDR3 has 13 amino acids. Germline CDR1 is MRHNA and CDR2 is SNTAGT. The ends were cut back, 2 bases at V and 4 bases at J, with 8 bases in the middle. DNA of the CDR3: TGTGCCAGCAGTGACGGCGTAGCCACTGAAGCTTTCTTT. This encodes CASSDGVATEAFF.

This rearrangement joins TRBV11-2 to TRBJ2-5; D tentatively fits TRBD1 or TRBD2 (5 bases each). Deletions cut 0 bases from V and 6 bases from J, with 17 bases between. CDR1 is SGHAT and CDR2 is FQNNGV in the germline V gene. This CDR3 has 16 amino acids. CDR3 residues: CASSLDPPLGVQTQYF. The CDR3 DNA reads as TGTGCCAGCAGCTTAGATCCGCCACTAGGGGTTCAGACCCAGTACTTC. Combining the CDR3 with reference TRBV11-2 and TRBJ2-5 gives the whole variable domain EAGVAQSPRYKIIEKRQSVAFWCNPISGHATLYWYQQILGQGPKLLIQFQNNGVVDDSQLPKDRFSAERLKGVDSTLKIQPAKLEDSAVYLCASSLDPPLGVQTQYFGPGTRLLVL.

The CDR3 sequence: CASMSGVPYEQYF. CDR3 bases: TGTGCCAGCATGTCAGGGGTACCCTACGAGCAGTACTTC. This rearrangement joins TRBV6-5 to TRBJ2-7, with D maybe TRBD1 (6 bases). Germline V gene sequence: CDR1 MNHEY, CDR2 SVGAGI. CDR3 length equals 13 residues. Trimming removed 7 bases at V and 2 bases at J, with 12 bases between.

V usage is TRBV11-3 and J usage is TRBJ2-1; weak D call: TRBD2 (5 bases). This CDR3 spans 15 amino acids. Trimming pared 3 bases from V and 0 bases from J, leaving 9 bases between. Germline values: CDR1 SGHNT, CDR2 YENEEA. CDR3 sequence: CASSFARASYNEQFF. CDR3 in DNA: TGTGCCAGCAGCTTTGCGCGGGCCTCCTACAATGAGCAGTTCTTC.

The chain couples TRBV7-9 to TRBJ2-3, with no clear D. V was shortened by 7 bases and J by 9 bases, with 17 bases between the two germline ends. Germline loops: CDR1 SEHNR, CDR2 FQNEAQ (reference sequence). CDR3 length equals 13 residues. The CDR3 loop reads CASTLTLARTQYF. In nucleotides, the CDR3 is TGTGCCAGCACCCTGACCTTGGCCCGCACGCAGTATTTT. Complete variable domain (other parts from reference TRBV7-9 and TRBJ2-3): DTGVSQNPRHKITKRGQNVTFRCDPISEHNRLYWYRQTLGQGPEFLTYFQNEAQLEKSRLLSDRFSAERPKGSFSTLEIQRTEQGDSAMYLCASTLTLARTQYFGPGTRLTVL.

The chain combines TRBV6-4 with TRBJ2-2; D is ambiguous. Trimming cost V 4 bases and J 4 bases, with 7 bases left between them. This CDR3 spans 13 amino acids. In germline, CDR1 is MRHNA, CDR2 SNTAGT. The CDR3 region has the DNA TGTGCCAGCAGTGCGGAGAGCACCGGGGAGCTGTTTTTT. Protein sequence: CASSAESTGELFF.

This chain joins TRBV28 and TRBJ1-2; D not resolved. The CDR3 runs to 12 residues. Trimming left V 6 bases short and J 4 bases short, with 9 bases between. Germline CDR1 reads MDHEN; CDR2 reads SYDVKM. Written as DNA, the CDR3 is TGTGCCAGCAGGACTCTTAGCTATGGCTACACCTTC. It encodes CASRTLSYGYTF.

Worth noting for this clone: The same CDR3 is also encoded by other DNA sequences in this sample. J is TRBJ2-5 and V is TRBV7-2, with 11 bases matching TRBD2. J was trimmed by 6 bases and V by 4 bases; bases with no gene match: 4. Germline assignment: CDR1 SGHTA and CDR2 FQGNSA. There are 14 residues in the CDR3. The CDR3 spells CASSWTSGQQTQYF. The CDR3, as DNA: TGTGCCAGCAGCTGGACTAGCGGGCAGCAGACCCAGTACTTC.

In this sample, this clone turned up a few times. Other DNA sequences of this sample code for an identical CDR3. The rearrangement links TRBV10-1 to TRBJ1-5, with D unresolved. This CDR3 comprises 13 residues. V was trimmed by 3 bases and J by 1 base, leaving 4 bases between them. Germline V CDR1 and CDR2: WNHNN, SYGVQD (reference sequence). For the CDR3, the DNA is TGCGCCAGCAGTGAAAACAGCAATCAGCCCCAGCATTTT. It is translated as CASSENSNQPQHF.

CDR3 DNA: TGTGCCACCAGCAGACCGTTAAGGACAGGAACCTACAATGAGCAGTTCTTC. It codes for CATSRPLRTGTYNEQFF. J is TRBJ2-1 and V is TRBV15, with 7 bases identical to TRBD1. The germline V gene encodes CDR1 LNHNV and CDR2 YYDKDF (reference sequence). The CDR3 is 17 amino acids. The junction had 9 bases not matched to a gene; V was cut back by 2 bases and J by 2 bases.

The chain combines TRBV5-6 with TRBJ2-3; TRBD2 aligns across 14 bases. Germline lookup yields CDR1 SGHDT and CDR2 YYEEEE. Trimming took 2 bases from V and 7 from J; bases not matched to a gene: 6. The CDR3 covers 16 residues. The CDR3 DNA reads as TGTGCCAGCAGCTTCGGGACTAGCGGGGGCGGGAATACGCAGTATTTT. It specifies CASSFGTSGGGNTQYF.

This chain links TRBV14 with TRBJ2-1; D is perhaps TRBD2 (6 bases). CDR1 and CDR2 from the germline V gene are SGHDN and FVKESK. The V and J ends lost 5 bases and 2 bases respectively, with 16 bases between them. The CDR3 covers 16 residues. This chain's CDR3 is CASSREALTTYNEQFF. The DNA of the CDR3 is TGTGCCAGCAGCAGGGAGGCCTTGACTACCTACAATGAGCAGTTCTTC.

This clone has just one count. The rearrangement uses TRBV6-5 and TRBJ1-2; TRBD1 agrees at 9 bases. This CDR3 comprises 14 residues. Trimming removed 6 bases from V and 4 bases from J; junction bases left unmatched: 6. Germline V lookup: CDR1 MNHEY, CDR2 SVGAGI. CDR3 in amino acids: CASSPDRGSYGYTF. DNA for the CDR3: TGTGCCAGCAGCCCAGACAGGGGGAGCTATGGCTACACCTTC.

The chain couples TRBV2 to TRBJ2-5, with D possibly TRBD1 on 6 matching bases. V shed 7 bases and J shed 1 base, with 10 bases lying between them. CDR1 is SNHLY and CDR2 is FYNNEI in the germline V gene. The CDR3 is made up of 13 amino acids. As DNA, the CDR3 is TGTGCCAGCATGGGGGACACCCAAGAGACCCAGTACTTC. Its translation: CASMGDTQETQYF.

V and J are TRBV7-9 and TRBJ2-7; TRBD1 might be the D (8 bases). Germline V gene lookup returns CDR1 SEHNR and CDR2 FQNEAQ (reference sequence). Trimming pared 5 bases from V and 3 bases from J, leaving 14 bases between. This CDR3 is 14 amino acids long. This CDR3 reads CASSIQGGHYEQYF. The CDR3 nucleotides are TGTGCCAGCAGCATACAGGGGGGGCACTACGAGCAGTACTTC.

This clone has only a few counts. This sequence joins TRBV7-9 and TRBJ2-7, with a possible D match to TRBD2 (5 bases). The V end lost 3 bases, the J end lost 0 bases, and 6 bases lay between the germline ends. Germline assignment: CDR1 SEHNR and CDR2 FQNEAQ (reference sequence). The CDR3 is made up of 13 amino acids. This CDR3 reads CASSFTSSYEQYF. For the CDR3, the DNA is TGTGCCAGCAGCTTCACTAGCTCCTACGAGCAGTACTTC.

The gene calls are TRBV11-2 and TRBJ2-3; no clear D. Per germline, CDR1 SGHAT and CDR2 FQNNGV. This CDR3 region has 14 residues. Between the trimmed V and J ends, which lost 4 bases and 0 bases, there was a span of 8 bases. In nucleotides, the CDR3 is TGTGCCAGCAGCTCCGGGCCCAGCACAGATACGCAGTATTTT. Protein: CASSSGPSTDTQYF.

CDR3 in amino acids: CASSSLWSNYGYTF. CDR3 nucleotides: TGTGCCAGCAGCTCCCTGTGGAGCAACTATGGCTACACCTTC. V gene TRBV7-3 combines with J gene TRBJ1-2, with D unclear. CDR1 and CDR2 from the germline V gene are SGHTA and FQGTGA. The CDR3 is 14 residues long. V shed 4 bases and J shed 2 bases, with 11 bases lying between them.

The CDR3 protein is CASSQVTSGEETQYF. The CDR3 nucleotides read TGCGCCAGCAGCCAAGTTACTAGCGGGGAAGAGACCCAGTACTTC. The rearrangement uses TRBV4-1 and TRBJ2-5; 10 bases align to TRBD2. Germline CDR1 and CDR2: MGHRA and YSYEKL. CDR3 size: 15 residues. The ends lost 1 base at V and 3 bases at J; junction bases unmatched: 2.

This chain connects TRBV2 to TRBJ1-1; TRBD1 is a possible D gene (5 bases). The CDR3 loop spans 16 amino acids. The germline V and J ends were trimmed by 5 bases and 1 base, with 17 bases remaining between them. Germline V gene sequence: CDR1 SNHLY, CDR2 FYNNEI. The CDR3 spells CASSSGQTSPNTEAFF. The CDR3 region has the DNA TGTGCCAGCAGTTCTGGACAAACATCGCCGAACACTGAAGCTTTCTTT.